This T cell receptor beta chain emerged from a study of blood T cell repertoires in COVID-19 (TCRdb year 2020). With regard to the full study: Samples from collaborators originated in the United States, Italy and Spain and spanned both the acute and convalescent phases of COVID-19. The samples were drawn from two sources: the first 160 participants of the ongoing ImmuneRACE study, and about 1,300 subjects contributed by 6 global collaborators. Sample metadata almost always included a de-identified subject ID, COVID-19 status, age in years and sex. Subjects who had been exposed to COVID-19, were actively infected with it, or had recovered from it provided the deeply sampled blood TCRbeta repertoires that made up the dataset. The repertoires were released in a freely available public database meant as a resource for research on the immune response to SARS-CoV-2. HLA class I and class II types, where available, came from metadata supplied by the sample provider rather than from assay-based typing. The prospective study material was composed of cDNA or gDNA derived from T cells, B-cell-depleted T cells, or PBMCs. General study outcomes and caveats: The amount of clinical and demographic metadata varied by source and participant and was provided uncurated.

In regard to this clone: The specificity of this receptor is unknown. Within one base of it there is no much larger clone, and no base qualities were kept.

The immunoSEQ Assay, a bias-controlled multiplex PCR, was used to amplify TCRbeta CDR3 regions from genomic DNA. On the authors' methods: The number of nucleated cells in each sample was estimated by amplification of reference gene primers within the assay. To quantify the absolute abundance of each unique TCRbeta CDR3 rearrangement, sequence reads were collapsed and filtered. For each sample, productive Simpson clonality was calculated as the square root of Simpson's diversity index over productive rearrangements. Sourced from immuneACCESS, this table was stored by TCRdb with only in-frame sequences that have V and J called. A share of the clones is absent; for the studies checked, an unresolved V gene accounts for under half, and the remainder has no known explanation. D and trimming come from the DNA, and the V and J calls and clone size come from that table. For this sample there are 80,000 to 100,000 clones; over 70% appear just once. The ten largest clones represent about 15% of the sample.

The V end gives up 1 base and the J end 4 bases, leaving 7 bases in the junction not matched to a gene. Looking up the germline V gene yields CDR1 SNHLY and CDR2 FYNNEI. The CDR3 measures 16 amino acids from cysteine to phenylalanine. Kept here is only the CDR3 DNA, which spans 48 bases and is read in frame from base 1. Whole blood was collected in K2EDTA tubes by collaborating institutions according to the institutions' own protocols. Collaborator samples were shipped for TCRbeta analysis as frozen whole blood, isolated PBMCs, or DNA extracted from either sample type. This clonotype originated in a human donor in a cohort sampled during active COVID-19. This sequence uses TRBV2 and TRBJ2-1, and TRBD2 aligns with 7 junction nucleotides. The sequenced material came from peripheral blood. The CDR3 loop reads CASSEGGAGRYNEQFF. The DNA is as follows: TGTGCCAGCAGTGAAGGGGGAGCGGGACGATACAATGAGCAGTTCTTC.